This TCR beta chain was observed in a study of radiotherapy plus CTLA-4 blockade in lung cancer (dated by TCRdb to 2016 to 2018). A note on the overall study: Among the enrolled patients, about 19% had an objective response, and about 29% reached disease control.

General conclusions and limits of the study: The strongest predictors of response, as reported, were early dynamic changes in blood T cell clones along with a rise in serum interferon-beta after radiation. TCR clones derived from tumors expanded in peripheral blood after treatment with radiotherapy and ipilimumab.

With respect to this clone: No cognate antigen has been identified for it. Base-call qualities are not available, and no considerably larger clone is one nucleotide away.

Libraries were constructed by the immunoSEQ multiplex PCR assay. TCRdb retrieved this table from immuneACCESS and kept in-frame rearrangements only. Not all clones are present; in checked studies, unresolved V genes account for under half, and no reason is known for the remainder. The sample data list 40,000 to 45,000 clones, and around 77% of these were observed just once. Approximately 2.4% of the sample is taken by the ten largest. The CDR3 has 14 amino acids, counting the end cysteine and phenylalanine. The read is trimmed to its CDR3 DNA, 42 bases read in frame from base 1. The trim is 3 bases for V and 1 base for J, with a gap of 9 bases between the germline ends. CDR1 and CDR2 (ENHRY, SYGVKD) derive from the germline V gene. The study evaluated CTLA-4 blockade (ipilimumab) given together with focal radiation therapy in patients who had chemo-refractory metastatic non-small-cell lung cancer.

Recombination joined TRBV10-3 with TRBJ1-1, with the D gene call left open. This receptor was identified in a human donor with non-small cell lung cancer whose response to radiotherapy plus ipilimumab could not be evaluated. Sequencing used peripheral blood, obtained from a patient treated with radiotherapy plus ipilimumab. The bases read TGTGCCATCAGTGAATTCCCAGAGAACACTGAAGCTTTCTTT. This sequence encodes CAISEFPENTEAFF.